Below, 26 T cell receptor beta chains from the same sample are listed, as sequenced in a study of T cell responses to AZD1222 COVID-19 vaccine. Sequencing used immunoSEQ multiplex PCR; TCRdb keeps in-frame clones, though not all of them. The table includes around 110,000 clones, approximately 90% detected once. The sequenced sample was peripheral blood, obtained 28 days after the second AZD1222 dose. The origin of the receptors is an adult who received the AZD1222 COVID-19 vaccine.

This rearrangement joins TRBV14 to TRBJ2-7, with D tentatively TRBD2 (5 bases). The CDR3 extends over 15 amino acids. V was cut by 2 bases and J by 5 bases, with 16 bases left in between. Germline-derived CDR1 and CDR2 are SGHDN and FVKESK. CDR3 sequence reads: CASSQIPRDRNEQYF. For the CDR3, the DNA is TGTGCCAGCAGCCAAATACCTCGGGATCGGAACGAGCAGTACTTC.

This clone appeared once. The rearrangement links TRBV5-4 to TRBJ2-2; the match to TRBD1 covers 9 bases. The CDR3 spans 16 residues. Germline V CDR1 and CDR2: SGHNT, YYREEE (reference sequence). The V segment lost 5 bases and the J segment 1 base; nucleotides outside the gene matches: 6. CDR3 sequence (DNA): TGTGCCAGCAGAAAGGGGACAGGGAGGAACACCGGGGAGCTGTTTTTT. Protein sequence: CASRKGTGRNTGELFF. Based on the CDR3 plus reference TRBV5-4 and TRBJ2-2, the full variable domain is ETGVTQSPTHLIKTRGQQVTLRCSSQSGHNTVSWYQQALGQGPQFIFQYYREEENGRGNFPPRFSGLQFPNYSSELNVNALELDDSALYLCASRKGTGRNTGELFFGEGSRLTVL.

The J gene is TRBJ1-2, the V gene TRBV9; D is perhaps TRBD1 (6 bases). The CDR3 runs 18 residues. CDR1 is SGDLS, CDR2 YYNGEE, per germline. V lost 1 base to trimming and J lost 2 bases, with 21 bases between them. Here the CDR3 reads CASSVSPYRTAWNYGYTF. DNA for the CDR3: TGTGCCAGCAGCGTAAGTCCTTATCGGACAGCTTGGAACTATGGCTACACCTTC.

This clone has more than one count but fewer than ten. The rearrangement joins TRBV11-3 to TRBJ1-1, with D uncertain. Trimming removed 5 bases at V and 5 bases at J, with 12 bases between. The CDR3 is made up of 13 amino acids. The V gene's germline CDR1 is SGHNT and CDR2 YENEEA. CDR3 sequence: CASSPQAGTEAFF. The CDR3 coding sequence is TGTGCCAGCAGCCCCCAGGCGGGGACTGAAGCTTTCTTT.

The gene calls are TRBV10-3 and TRBJ2-1, with 9 bases fitting TRBD2. The CDR3 contains 19 residues. Losses at the gene ends were 8 bases for V and 4 bases for J; bases not matched to a gene: 21. Germline V gives CDR1 ENHRY, CDR2 SYGVKD. CDR3 DNA: TGTGCCATCCAAACAGGACGACCGGTAGCGGGAGTTTTATACAATGAGCAGTTCTTC. Its translation is CAIQTGRPVAGVLYNEQFF.

With regard to this clone: Its ends do not fully match the called genes, so a read error is possible. V usage is TRBV9 and J usage is TRBJ2-3, with D maybe TRBD2 (6 bases). The CDR3 has 14 residues. The germline CDR1 and CDR2 sequences are SGDLS and YYNGEE. The CDR3 region has the DNA TGTGCCAGCAGCGTAGAAGAAGGCCGGGACTCGCAATATTTT. This gives the protein CASSVEEGRDSQYF.

The gene calls are TRBV9 and TRBJ2-6; D call uncertain. There are 13 residues in the CDR3. CDR1 is SGDLS, CDR2 YYNGEE, per germline. The V end was cut by 6 bases, the J end by 1 base, with 5 bases between. The CDR3 DNA sequence: TGTGCCAGCACAAGTTCTGGGGCCAACGTCCTGACTTTC. As protein: CASTSSGANVLTF.

This chain links TRBV30 with TRBJ2-7; 8 nucleotides agree with TRBD2. Looked up from germline, CDR1 is GTSNPN and CDR2 is SVGIG (reference sequence). The CDR3 is 13 residues long. The V segment lost 3 bases and the J segment 4 bases; nucleotides outside the gene matches: 5. The CDR3 reads CAWSDGGEYEQYF. The CDR3 nucleotides read TGTGCCTGGAGCGACGGGGGGGAGTACGAGCAGTACTTC.

This chain uses TRBV28 with TRBJ1-2; D is unresolved. Germline CDR1 MDHEN, CDR2 SYDVKM. The V gene lost 5 bases and the J gene lost 4 bases, with 17 bases spanning the gap. The length of the CDR3 is 15 residues. CDR3 DNA: TGTGCCAGCAGTCCTCCAAATCCAGAGCTCTATGGCTACACCTTC. Translated, it gives CASSPPNPELYGYTF.

The rearrangement joins TRBV2 to TRBJ1-5; TRBD1 might be the D (6 bases). Germline V gene lookup returns CDR1 SNHLY and CDR2 FYNNEI. Deletions cut 3 bases from V and 1 base from J, with 7 bases between. This CDR3 is built from 14 residues. As DNA, the CDR3 is TGTGCCAGCAGTGAGGACAGCAGCAATCAGCCCCAGCATTTT. It yields the protein CASSEDSSNQPQHF.

The chain has TRBV6-5 and TRBJ1-6; D uncertain. Trimming removed 7 bases at V and 7 bases at J, with 11 bases between. Per the germline V gene, CDR1 is MNHEY and CDR2 is SVGAGI. The length of the CDR3 is 13 residues. The CDR3 region is CASMGFGNSPLHF. The CDR3 DNA sequence: TGTGCCAGCATGGGGTTTGGCAATTCACCCCTCCACTTT.

The chain employs TRBV18 and TRBJ2-1; D remains unclear. Trimming removed 0 bases from V and 3 bases from J, with 6 bases in between. This CDR3 is 14 amino acids long. CDR1 and CDR2 (germline): KGHSH, LQKENI. Here the CDR3 DNA reads TGTGCCAGCTCACCACCACCAGGCTACAATGAGCAGTTCTTC. This gives the protein CASSPPPGYNEQFF.

This chain joins TRBV4-1 and TRBJ1-5, with 10 bases fitting TRBD1. V shed 0 bases, J shed 5 bases, and the junction held 4 bases outside the gene matches. The CDR3 length is 16 residues. The germline CDR1 and CDR2 sequences are MGHRA and YSYEKL. CDR3 in amino acids: CASSQDGGTGDQPQHF. The CDR3 DNA is TGCGCCAGCAGCCAAGATGGAGGGACAGGGGATCAGCCCCAGCATTTT.

The chain couples TRBV27 to TRBJ1-2; no definite D call. This CDR3 contains 13 residues. Trimming stripped 3 bases from V and 2 bases from J, with 7 bases between. CDR1 and CDR2 (germline): MNHEY, SMNVEV (reference sequence). This CDR3 is CASSFAANYGYTF. The CDR3 DNA sequence: TGTGCCAGCAGTTTTGCGGCAAACTATGGCTACACCTTC.

This clone has only a few counts. The J gene is TRBJ1-6, the V gene TRBV6-5; 8 bases align to TRBD1. Germline-derived CDR1 and CDR2 are MNHEY and SVGAGI. The CDR3 totals 14 residues. With V trimmed by 0 bases and J by 8 bases, 0 bases remained unmatched. The CDR3 sequence: CASSYSTGDSPLHF. CDR3 DNA sequence: TGTGCCAGCAGTTACTCGACAGGGGATTCACCCCTCCACTTT.

The V call is TRBV3-1 (or the pseudogene TRBV3-2), the J call TRBJ2-3; 9 positions agree with TRBD2. The CDR3 has 17 residues. V shed 2 bases, J shed 4 bases, and the junction held 10 bases outside the gene matches. Germline CDR1 reads LGHDT; CDR2 reads YNNKEL (reference sequence). The CDR3 nucleotides are TGTGCCAGCAGCCAACAGCGGGAGGAGATTTTCGCAGATACGCAGTATTTT. It codes for CASSQQREEIFADTQYF.

The rearrangement links TRBV5-6 to TRBJ1-2; D possibly corresponds to TRBD1 (5 bases). The CDR3 consists of 14 residues. V dropped 0 bases and J dropped 6 bases, with 12 bases sitting between them. Germline V gene lookup returns CDR1 SGHDT and CDR2 YYEEEE. The CDR3: CASSLATGVNGYTF. The CDR3 DNA is TGTGCCAGCAGCTTGGCTACAGGAGTCAATGGCTACACCTTC.

The V gene is TRBV28, the J gene TRBJ1-1; D perhaps matches TRBD1 (5 bases). Germline assignment: CDR1 MDHEN and CDR2 SYDVKM. V lost 6 bases, J lost 4 bases, and 15 bases lay in between. The CDR3 extends over 14 amino acids. The CDR3 nucleotides are TGTGCCAGCAGCATAGTCCGGGGGGTCACTGAAGCTTTCTTT. Protein sequence: CASSIVRGVTEAFF.

The genes are TRBV21-1 and TRBJ1-3; no DNA check was done on the table's D call, TRBD1. TRBV21-1 is shown as a pseudogene. This CDR3 is built from 17 residues. This CDR3 reads CASSKGEQGNSGNTIYF. The DNA for the CDR3 is TGTGCCAGCAGCAAAGGCGAGCAGGGGAACTCTGGAAACACCATATATTTT.

The chain recombines TRBV7-8 with TRBJ2-6; no definite D call. Germline-derived CDR1 and CDR2 are SGHVS and FQNEAQ. Trimming removed 2 bases from V and 0 bases from J, with 8 bases in between. The CDR3 spans 16 residues. CDR3 region: CASSLFSTSGANVLTF. The DNA for the CDR3 is TGTGCCAGCAGCTTATTTAGCACCTCTGGGGCCAACGTCCTGACTTTC.

The chain has TRBV5-6 and TRBJ2-7; D perhaps matches TRBD2 (6 bases). CDR3 length equals 14 residues. Germline lookup yields CDR1 SGHDT and CDR2 YYEEEE. Trimming cost V 4 bases and J 2 bases, with 13 bases left between them. The CDR3 sequence is CASSPGAGPYEQYF. CDR3 DNA sequence: TGTGCCAGCAGCCCCGGAGCGGGTCCCTACGAGCAGTACTTC. Using reference TRBV5-6 and TRBJ2-7 for the parts outside the CDR3, the full variable domain is DAGVTQSPTHLIKTRGQQVTLRCSPKSGHDTVSWYQQALGQGPQFIFQYYEEEERQRGNFPDRFSGHQFPNYSSELNVNALLLGDSALYLCASSPGAGPYEQYFGPGTRLTVT.

The chain carries TRBV13 and TRBJ1-2, with D maybe TRBD1 (5 bases). The CDR3 loop spans 15 amino acids. The V end was cut by 1 base, the J end by 2 bases, with 11 bases between. In germline, CDR1 is PRHDT, CDR2 FYEKMQ (reference sequence). The DNA for the CDR3 is TGTGCCAGCAGCTTAGAGAGGGGCTCGAACTATGGCTACACCTTC. Its protein product is CASSLERGSNYGYTF.

The chain employs TRBV12-3 or TRBV12-4 and TRBJ2-5; 8 bases map to TRBD1. V was clipped by 7 bases and J by 4 bases; unmatched bases: 5. The CDR3 totals 13 residues. The CDR3 here is CASIRGQGETQYF. DNA for the CDR3: TGTGCCAGCATCAGGGGGCAGGGAGAGACCCAGTACTTC.

Of note for this clone: The junction does not match germline at one end; this may be a read error. The chain carries TRBV27 and TRBJ2-7, with 8 bases matching TRBD2. This CDR3 is 15 amino acids long. CDR1 MNHEY and CDR2 SMNVEV come from the germline V gene (reference sequence). The DNA for the CDR3 is TGTGCCAGCAGTTTATTGGGGTTCTCGGCCGGGACTAGATTTTTC. Its protein is CASSLLGFSAGTRFF.

This chain joins TRBV7-9 and TRBJ1-5; 9 bases line up with TRBD1. CDR1 and CDR2 from the germline V gene are SEHNR and FQNEAQ (reference sequence). The CDR3 runs to 15 residues. V dropped 5 bases and J dropped 5; count of bases not matched to a gene: 7. The CDR3 region has the DNA TGTGCCAGCAGCCTTCTGGGACAGGGCGATCAGCCCCAGCATTTT. Translated: CASSLLGQGDQPQHF. The variable domain in full, with the rest retrieved from reference TRBV7-9 and TRBJ1-5, is DTGVSQNPRHKITKRGQNVTFRCDPISEHNRLYWYRQTLGQGPEFLTYFQNEAQLEKSRLLSDRFSAERPKGSFSTLEIQRTEQGDSAMYLCASSLLGQGDQPQHFGDGTRLSIL.

The CDR3 loop reads CASSQGRENEQYF. The CDR3 nucleotides are TGTGCCAGCAGCCAGGGGAGGGAAAACGAGCAGTACTTC. The chain links TRBV3-1 (or the pseudogene TRBV3-2) to TRBJ2-7; 7 bases are a match to TRBD2. The J segment lost 5 bases and the V segment lost 3 bases, leaving 4 bases of the junction unmatched. CDR1 LGHDT and CDR2 YNNKEL come from the germline V gene (reference sequence). The CDR3 is 13 amino acids.